The entry that follows covers one TCR beta chain sequence. Its antigen has not been determined. No clone much larger than this one lies a single base away; base qualities are absent. Per the germline V gene, SGDLS is the CDR1 and YYNGEE is the CDR2. V trim: 3 bases; J trim: 0 bases; unmatched bases: 6. The cysteine opens and the phenylalanine closes a CDR3 of 17 amino acids. Only the CDR3 region is kept as DNA, spanning 51 bases read in frame from base 1. This sample was included in a study of OX40 agonist ivuxolimab in advanced cancers. Regarding the research as a whole: Ivuxolimab was an agonistic, fully human IgG2 monoclonal antibody directed against OX40 (CD134), a costimulatory receptor. The point of sequencing TCRbeta in the periphery was to test whether ivuxolimab changed TCR sequence diversity and drove clonal T-cell expansion. Intravenous ivuxolimab was administered to patients every 2 weeks at six dose levels: 0.01, 0.1, 0.3, 1.5, 3 and 10 mg/kg. The dose-escalation cohort was over 70% male with a mean age of about 60 years, ranging from about 20 to 85. Patients were allowed to have had prior anti-PD-1, anti-PD-L1 or anti-CTLA-4 therapy, and around 37% of the dose-escalation patients had previously received checkpoint inhibitors. Among the roughly 50 dose-escalation patients, around 19 had hepatocellular carcinoma, approximately 15 melanoma, 9 renal cell carcinoma and 9 head and neck cancer. The monotherapy dose-escalation portion (N ≈ 52 patients) of the phase I ivuxolimab trial is reported in the paper. Partial responses occurred in three dose-escalation patients: two with cutaneous melanoma and one with hepatocellular carcinoma. Broader findings and caveats from the paper: Low levels of normalized T-cell clonal expansion were also seen in some patients who did not respond. At doses from 0.1 to 3.0 mg/kg, clonal expansion was seen in both CD4+ and CD8+ blood T cells between baseline and week 6. After ivuxolimab, expanded clones were on average more numerous among CD8+ T cells than among CD4+ T cells. Partial responders in the 0.1-3.0 mg/kg groups had among the lowest normalized peripheral clonal expansion, especially among CD8+ T cells. The antigen specificity of the peripheral T cells that underwent clonal expansion was not determined.

The trial excluded patients who had a history of autoimmune disease or were on systemic immunosuppression. Peripheral blood for TCR sequencing was drawn from every dose cohort at baseline, at cycle 4 day 1 and at cycle 7 day 1. Samples were obtained from an open-label, multicenter, first-in-human phase I dose-escalation trial of ivuxolimab. The trial enrolled adults with locally advanced or metastatic head and neck squamous cell, hepatocellular, melanoma or renal cell carcinoma. CD4+ and CD8+ T cells were sorted separately from peripheral blood before TCR sequencing. For sequencing of the TCRbeta CDR3 region, genomic DNA was extracted from the sorted cells. The immunoSEQ Assay was used to sequence the TCRbeta CDR3 regions. TCRdb retrieved this table from immuneACCESS and kept in-frame rearrangements only. Not all clones are present; in checked studies, unresolved V genes account for under half, and no reason is known for the remainder. Present in this sample are around 46,000 clones, 90% to 95% of which were seen just once. The ten biggest clones cover over 4.5% of the sample.

This TCR was sampled from an adult with an advanced solid tumor such as melanoma, head and neck, liver or kidney cancer. The material was CD4+ or CD8+ T cells sorted from blood, obtained in a trial of the OX40 agonist ivuxolimab. In this chain, TRBV9 is recombined with TRBJ1-2; TRBD1 aligns with 12 central bases. Read as DNA, the sequence is TGTGCCAGCAGCGGGGGACAGGGGGCTGGAGCTAACTATGGCTACACCTTC. It is translated as CASSGGQGAGANYGYTF. This CDR3, with the reference TRBV9 and TRBJ1-2 proteins standing in past its ends, gives the full variable domain DSGVTQTPKHLITATGQRVTLRCSPRSGDLSVYWYQQSLDQGLQFLIQYYNGEERAKGNILERFSAQQFPDLHSELNLSSLELGDSALYFCASSGGQGAGANYGYTFGSGTRLTVV.